The 23 T cell receptor beta chains below come from one sample, sequenced in a study of blood T cells in healthy people across ages (dated by TCRdb to between 2015 and 2017). Library construction relied on 5' RACE. Sequencing instrument: Illumina HiSeq 2500. A second PCR of roughly 6 to 11 cycles was run with a J-beta primer mix and a sample-barcoded 5' primer. TCRdb trimmed the raw reads at Q25, called clones with MiXCR and kept productive beta chains. When rows share a CDR3 protein, they turn into one entry using the most common DNA and genes. The sample profile shows approximately 1.5 million distinct CDR3 sequences; roughly 32% of them were found once. The ten largest make up roughly 12% of the sample. Sequencing was performed on blood. The receptors here all came from a woman in her 30s in good health.

The CDR3 region has the DNA TGCGCCAGCAGTGAGTCGAGATTGCCGAGGAGTGAGCAGTTCTTC. Encoded protein: CASSESRLPRSEQFF. The chain joins TRBV10-2 to TRBJ2-1; D call uncertain. The CDR3 is made up of 15 amino acids. V shed 0 bases and J shed 9 bases, with 15 bases lying between them. Germline V gene data show CDR1 as WSHSY and CDR2 as SAAADI.

A note on this clonotype: This may stem from a read error, because a much larger clone lies one nucleotide away. The rearrangement uses TRBV4-1 and TRBJ2-4; D not certain. The closer fit of TRBJ2-7 to the DNA end suggests the J call may be wrong. This CDR3 region has 14 residues. In germline, CDR1 is MGHRA, CDR2 YSYEKL. This CDR3 reads CASSLDQLGYEQYF. DNA of the CDR3: TGCGCCAGCAGCCTAGACCAACTGGGCTACGAGCAGTACTTC.

There are a few counts of this clonotype. The J gene is TRBJ1-4, the V gene TRBV6-6, with D perhaps TRBD1 (5 bases). Germline CDR1 and CDR2: MNHNY and SVGAGI (reference sequence). The CDR3 has 14 amino acids. Trimming cost V 2 bases and J 12 bases, with 16 bases left between them. DNA of the CDR3: TGTGCCAGCAGTTACACCGATGCAGGGTCTGAACTGTTTTTT. Amino acid sequence: CASSYTDAGSELFF.

Only a few counts were recorded for this clonotype. This chain uses TRBV3-1 with TRBJ2-1; D not resolved. From germline, CDR1 is LGHDT and CDR2 YNNKEL (reference sequence). There are 14 residues in the CDR3. V was clipped by 0 bases and J by 7 bases, with 10 bases between them. The CDR3 bases are TGTGCCAGCAGCCAAGATTTACTTAAGAATGAGCAGTTCTTC. Translated, it gives CASSQDLLKNEQFF.

A few counts support this clonotype. The rearrangement uses TRBV7-3 and TRBJ1-2; D is unclear. This CDR3 contains 13 residues. CDR1 and CDR2 (germline): SGHTA, FQGTGA. Trimming removed 8 bases at V and 0 bases at J, with 10 bases between. CDR3 sequence: CASAGSANYGYTF. The CDR3 coding sequence is TGTGCCAGCGCCGGCAGCGCTAACTATGGCTACACCTTC.

CDR3 amino acids: CASSLLATSYNEQFF. The DNA for the CDR3 is TGTGCCAGCAGCTTATTAGCGACCTCCTACAATGAGCAGTTCTTC. The gene calls are TRBV7-9 and TRBJ2-1; a possible D gene is TRBD2 (5 bases). Per the germline V gene, CDR1 is SEHNR and CDR2 is FQNEAQ (reference sequence). The CDR3 is made up of 15 amino acids. V gave up 2 bases and J gave up 0 bases, with 8 bases separating them.

The genes are TRBV9 and TRBJ2-1; 12 bases fit TRBD2. The CDR3 has 15 residues. From germline, CDR1 is SGDLS and CDR2 YYNGEE. The V segment lost 8 bases and the J segment 7 bases; nucleotides outside the gene matches: 10. The chain's CDR3 is CASSTTSGGSNEQFF. CDR3 nucleotide sequence: TGTGCCAGTAGCACCACTAGCGGGGGGAGTAATGAGCAGTTCTTC.

This clonotype was observed a handful of times. The chain combines TRBV21-1 with TRBJ2-3; the table's D call, TRBD1, has no DNA check behind it. TRBV21-1 is termed a pseudogene. The CDR3 totals 12 residues. CDR3 DNA sequence: TGTGCCAGCAAAACAGGGGTGAATACGCAGTATTTT. Its protein product is CASKTGVNTQYF.

The chain couples TRBV6-5 to TRBJ1-1, with 11 bases identical to TRBD1. The J segment lost 4 bases and the V segment lost 1 base, leaving 2 bases of the junction unmatched. CDR3 length: 15 residues. The germline V gene has CDR1 MNHEY and CDR2 SVGAGI. CDR3 loop: CASSYLDRGPTEAFF. CDR3 DNA sequence: TGTGCCAGCAGTTACTTGGACAGGGGGCCCACTGAAGCTTTCTTT.

The chain employs TRBV11-2 and TRBJ2-5; TRBD2 aligns across 8 bases. V shed 2 bases, J shed 4 bases, and the junction held 3 bases outside the gene matches. Germline CDR1 reads SGHAT; CDR2 reads FQNNGV. The CDR3 is 14 residues long. CDR3 loop: CASSLHGRGETQYF. The DNA for the CDR3 is TGTGCCAGCAGCTTACACGGGAGGGGAGAGACCCAGTACTTC. Combining the CDR3 with reference TRBV11-2 and TRBJ2-5 gives the whole variable domain EAGVAQSPRYKIIEKRQSVAFWCNPISGHATLYWYQQILGQGPKLLIQFQNNGVVDDSQLPKDRFSAERLKGVDSTLKIQPAKLEDSAVYLCASSLHGRGETQYFGPGTRLLVL.

The chain recombines TRBV3-1 with TRBJ2-3, with TRBD2 identical over 8 bases. Germline-derived CDR1 and CDR2 are LGHDT and YNNKEL (reference sequence). J lost 0 bases, V lost 2 bases, and 1 base had no gene match. The CDR3 consists of 15 residues. CDR3 residues: CASSQPGGSTDTQYF. The CDR3 nucleotides read TGTGCCAGCAGCCAACCGGGGGGGAGCACAGATACGCAGTATTTT.

V is TRBV6-5 and J is TRBJ2-1; D is possibly TRBD2 (6 bases). The CDR3 loop spans 16 amino acids. V lost 0 bases and J 3 bases, leaving 12 bases between the germline ends. CDR1 MNHEY and CDR2 SVGAGI come from the germline V gene. The CDR3 DNA reads as TGTGCCAGCAGTTACTCGGGCAGGAGGGACTACAATGAGCAGTTCTTC. This encodes CASSYSGRRDYNEQFF.

This clonotype was counted a few times. This chain joins TRBV27 and TRBJ2-5, with 9 bases matching TRBD2. The CDR3 is made up of 19 amino acids. V gave up 0 bases and J gave up 11 bases; unmatched junction bases: 22. The germline gives CDR1 MNHEY, CDR2 SMNVEV (reference sequence). This CDR3 reads CASSLSIGLGGRALVEQYF. DNA for the CDR3: TGTGCCAGCAGTTTATCTATAGGCTTGGGCGGGAGGGCCCTTGTAGAGCAGTACTTC.

Remarks on this clonotype: A much larger clone lies one base from this, so it may be a read error. V is TRBV12-3 or TRBV12-4 and J is TRBJ1-5, with D tentatively TRBD1 (5 bases). The CDR3 runs 14 residues. In nucleotides, the CDR3 is TGTGGCAGCAGTTTCGGGGGTAGCAATCAGCCCCAGCATTTT. It encodes CGSSFGGSNQPQHF.

The chain employs TRBV12-3 or TRBV12-4 and TRBJ2-1, with D perhaps TRBD1 (5 bases). CDR3 size: 12 residues. CDR3 DNA sequence: TGTGTCGTAGGGGTCTCCTACAATGAGCAGTTCTTC. This sequence encodes CVVGVSYNEQFF.

The chain combines TRBV20-1 with TRBJ2-7; D gene uncertain. The length of the CDR3 is 15 residues. Trimming pared 0 bases from V and 0 bases from J, leaving 12 bases between. Germline CDR1 and CDR2: DFQATT and SNEGSKA (reference sequence). CDR3 coding DNA: TGCAGTGCTAGAGATGGTGGTGGCAGCTCCTACGAGCAGTACTTC. Residues: CSARDGGGSSYEQYF.

The table lists this clonotype with a few counts. The V gene is TRBV20-1, the J gene TRBJ2-7, with 9 bases fitting TRBD2. Losses at the gene ends were 3 bases for V and 2 bases for J; bases not matched to a gene: 5. The length of the CDR3 is 14 residues. Germline loops: CDR1 DFQATT, CDR2 SNEGSKA (reference sequence). CDR3 region: CSASGASGTYEQYF. The CDR3 DNA reads TGCAGTGCTAGCGGGGCTAGCGGGACCTACGAGCAGTACTTC.

The V and J genes are TRBV6-6 and TRBJ1-4; 9 bases map to TRBD1. V gave up 6 bases and J gave up 10 bases; unmatched junction bases: 9. The V gene's germline CDR1 is MNHNY and CDR2 SVGAGI (reference sequence). This CDR3 contains 14 residues. DNA of the CDR3: TGTGCCAGCAGCCTCCGGGACAGGGTCGGAAAACTGTTTTTT. Its translation is CASSLRDRVGKLFF.

In its sample, this clonotype was seen many times. The chain recombines TRBV29-1 with TRBJ2-7; D is unclear. Looked up from germline, CDR1 is SQVTM and CDR2 is ANQGSEA. This CDR3 comprises 11 residues. V lost 3 bases to trimming and J lost 4 bases, with 7 bases between them. The DNA for the CDR3 is TGCAGCGTTGATTACGGATACGAGCAGTACTTC. Its translation: CSVDYGYEQYF.

As concerns this clonotype: One base away lies a much larger clone, so this may be a sequencing read error. The chain joins TRBV7-9 to TRBJ1-2; TRBD1 matches 8 bases. The length of the CDR3 is 15 residues. Germline V gives CDR1 SEHNR, CDR2 FQNEAQ (reference sequence). With V trimmed by 5 bases and J by 6 bases, 11 bases remained unmatched. In DNA form, the CDR3 reads TGTGCCAGCAGCCCACCCGGGACAGGCCTCCATGGCTACACCTTC. This gives the protein CASSPPGTGLHGYTF.

V is TRBV20-1 and J is TRBJ2-5; D perhaps matches TRBD2 (6 bases). The last part of the DNA fits TRBJ2-7 better; the J call may be wrong. The CDR3 consists of 15 residues. Germline assignment: CDR1 DFQATT and CDR2 SNEGSKA (reference sequence). The CDR3 reads CSARIRETRLYEQYF. In DNA, the CDR3 is TGCAGTGCTAGAATTAGGGAGACTAGGCTCTACGAGCAGTACTTC.

This chain uses TRBV11-2 with TRBJ1-2; a weak D match, TRBD1 (6 bases). This CDR3 region has 17 residues. Germline values: CDR1 SGHAT, CDR2 FQNNGV. The V gene lost 1 base and the J gene lost 5 bases, with 20 bases spanning the gap. The CDR3 region has the DNA TGTGCCAGCAGCTTAGGGCAGGGGCCTCTTGTCAGTTATGGCTACACCTTC. Protein: CASSLGQGPLVSYGYTF.

This clonotype came up a few times. This sequence joins TRBV15 and TRBJ2-3; D is ambiguous. The CDR3 has 14 amino acids. Germline V gives CDR1 LNHNV, CDR2 YYDKDF (reference sequence). V lost 0 bases, J lost 8 bases, and 12 bases lay in between. CDR3 sequence: CATSRDVTQLTQYF. For the CDR3, the DNA is TGTGCCACCAGCAGAGATGTGACCCAGCTTACGCAGTATTTT.